This entry concerns a single TCR beta chain. The antigen remains undetermined. Measured with immunoSEQ multiplex PCR; TCRdb has only the in-frame clones, and not every one. The sample carries some 3,000 clones, around 80% recorded once. This sample is part of a study of T cell repertoires in ileal Crohn's disease. Across the whole study: Patients had a median roughly 8-year disease duration, and about 40% were active smokers. Every patient was operated on for stricturing (roughly 61%) or penetrating (approximately 40%) complications.

The sorted cells were lamina propria lymphocytes from surgical specimens, first isolated by density gradient. V was pared by 4 bases and J by 5 bases, with 3 bases of the junction left unmatched. The CDR3 loop spans 14 amino acids. From germline, CDR1 is SGHRS and CDR2 YFSETQ. Study-level points and caveats: Active smokers at surgery had more clonal expansions than non-smokers. High-frequency clones were more common in sorted CD8 than CD4 cells.

The receptor comes from an adult with Crohn's disease. V and J are TRBV5-1 and TRBJ2-2, with 9 bases matching TRBD1. The specimen sequenced was CD4+ T cells sorted from the ileum. The CDR3 DNA reads as TGCGCCAGCAGCATTGGACAGGGGACCGGGGAGCTGTTTTTT. This sequence encodes CASSIGQGTGELFF.